This T cell receptor (beta chain) was found in a study of CD8+CD57+ T cells in acquired aplastic anemia. Study information: Isolated CD4+ and CD8+ cells, once sorted, yielded DNA averaging around 3 ug.

Study-wide points: Researchers reported that CD8+ Simpson's diversity was not significantly different in patients versus controls.

As regards this clonotype: Its target is unknown. A read error may produce the germline difference seen at one junction end.

Genomic DNA constituted the template upon which TCR beta VDJ and CDR3 profiling was performed. TCRdb passed the reads through MiXCR, listing each CDR3 protein once. Among about 220,000 distinct CDR3 sequences listed, around 32% were seen once. CDR1 and CDR2 (germline): LNHNV, YYDKDF (reference sequence). The CDR3 has 15 residues. The sample consisted of sorted CD4+, CD8+, or CD8+CD57+ T cells (not recorded which) from PBMCs. The receptor comes from a human donor in good health, serving as a control. The V gene is TRBV15, the J gene TRBJ1-3; perhaps TRBD1 as D (5 bases). The DNA of the CDR3 is TGTGCCAGCAGCCAAAACCGGTGGGGGAGAAACACCATATATTTT. Translation: CASSQNRWGRNTIYF.